The rows below give T cell receptor beta chains drawn from one sample of a study of human T cells and chemical hapten exposure. TCRdb fed the RACE reads into MiXCR, producing one record per CDR3 protein. The sample holds roughly 200,000 distinct CDR3 sequences, around a quarter seen once. The sample was whole blood, taken in connection with sensitization to the hapten diphenylcyclopropenone (DPC). Receptor source: a woman between 35 and 50 years old with alopecia areata. Some clones in this sample may be carry-over from other donors' samples. Each CDR3 is given without its conserved first and last residue. Fields, in order: V gene, J gene, clone size, CDR3 protein. Size tells how often a clone was seen (once, few, many) or the class of an expanded clone, and some rows leave it out.

TRBV28	TRBJ1-3	many	ASSSVDTIY
TRBV5-1	TRBJ2-2	.	ASSLVVAGVRTGELF
TRBV10-3	TRBJ2-1	.	AISAGTGLHNEQF
TRBV7-2	TRBJ1-2	.	ASSTRDGPYGYT
TRBV20-1	TRBJ2-3	.	SAAYPDTQY
TRBV20-1	TRBJ2-1	few	SARRSGRAYNEQF
TRBV29-1	TRBJ2-2	few	SVVSGADTGELF
TRBV7-2	TRBJ2-7	.	ASSLEGGFTYEQY
TRBV24-1	TRBJ2-1	.	ATSPLGSGSANEQF
TRBV12-3/TRBV12-4	TRBJ2-7	.	ASSVIGTSGEQY
TRBV5-8	TRBJ2-5	few	ASSLDRVDQETQY
TRBV29-1	TRBJ2-7	.	SVLLAGVEQY
TRBV7-2	TRBJ2-7	few	ASSLARSEQY
TRBV9	TRBJ2-1	few	ASSVALAGINEQF
TRBV20-1	TRBJ2-7	.	SAEGNSAYEQY
TRBV28	TRBJ2-7	.	ASSLGLGPYEQY
TRBV7-8	TRBJ2-3	many	ASSFRGGDTQY
TRBV2	TRBJ1-6	.	ASNLRQSQTGPKKGSPLH
TRBV7-2	TRBJ2-7	few	ASSPVRAGPYEQY
TRBV20-1	TRBJ2-7	once	SARFPSSYEQY
TRBV30	TRBJ2-7	few	AWSGRETPYEQY
TRBV3-1	TRBJ2-1	.	ASSLPHGNEQF
TRBV6-5	TRBJ2-1	few	ASSRTSGRGEQF
TRBV29-1	TRBJ1-6	.	SVGDQNNSPLH
TRBV19	TRBJ2-7	few	ASRAGPDYEQY
TRBV10-3	TRBJ2-5	few	AVWQGVRQETQY
TRBV6-1	TRBJ2-6	.	ASSERPRAAGANVLT
TRBV7-2	TRBJ2-5	.	ASSPNRFTETQY
TRBV6-2/TRBV6-3	TRBJ2-2	many	ASTTAQRNTGELF
TRBV29-1	TRBJ2-2	few	SVDVGYTGELF
TRBV29-1	TRBJ2-1	few	SVVQVSYNEQF
TRBV12-3/TRBV12-4	TRBJ2-1	.	ASSLGPGAGVAEQF
TRBV6-5	TRBJ2-1	.	ASRERTGRLRNEQF
TRBV9	TRBJ2-5	.	ASSVGLAETQY
TRBV28	TRBJ2-1	.	ASSRVIAGSTRGYNEQF
TRBV6-2/TRBV6-3	TRBJ2-7	few	ASSPESGGPYEQY
TRBV10-3	TRBJ2-3	.	ATFSGTPGDTQY
TRBV28	TRBJ1-5	.	ASSTLWTGHSNQPQH
TRBV29-1	TRBJ1-1	few	SVKVGGGEAF
TRBV4-1	TRBJ2-1	.	ASSHARLARSYNEQF